This T cell receptor (beta chain) comes out of a study of blood T cells in healthy people across ages. CDR3 length: 14 residues. Trimming removed 2 bases at V and 5 bases at J, with 15 bases between. Germline V gene lookup returns CDR1 SQVTM and CDR2 ANQGSEA. It was with a sample-barcoded 5' primer and a J-beta primer mix that a second PCR of roughly 7 to 12 cycles was run. Every cDNA was tagged by a template-switch adaptor with 12 random nucleotides. TCRdb recomputed calls from the 5' RACE reads with MiXCR, one row per CDR3 protein. This sample carries about 570,000 distinct CDR3 sequences, roughly a quarter of them seen once, and the ten largest clones take approximately 3.6%. These data are also associated with another study on T cells of mothers and their children. That work contributes: Material was donated by three healthy Caucasian mothers and their six children. For cDNA synthesis, the complete extracted RNA was used (roughly 1.5 ug per 15 ul). Slightly higher but non-significant overlap marked related mother-child pairs versus unrelated pairs.

This clonotype originated in a boy younger than 10 in good health. The V call is TRBV29-1, the J call TRBJ2-5; D is possibly TRBD1 (6 bases). The sequencing input was blood. The CDR3 spells CSVEPDRLRETQYF. The CDR3 DNA is TGCAGCGTTGAACCCGACAGGCTAAGGGAGACCCAGTACTTC.